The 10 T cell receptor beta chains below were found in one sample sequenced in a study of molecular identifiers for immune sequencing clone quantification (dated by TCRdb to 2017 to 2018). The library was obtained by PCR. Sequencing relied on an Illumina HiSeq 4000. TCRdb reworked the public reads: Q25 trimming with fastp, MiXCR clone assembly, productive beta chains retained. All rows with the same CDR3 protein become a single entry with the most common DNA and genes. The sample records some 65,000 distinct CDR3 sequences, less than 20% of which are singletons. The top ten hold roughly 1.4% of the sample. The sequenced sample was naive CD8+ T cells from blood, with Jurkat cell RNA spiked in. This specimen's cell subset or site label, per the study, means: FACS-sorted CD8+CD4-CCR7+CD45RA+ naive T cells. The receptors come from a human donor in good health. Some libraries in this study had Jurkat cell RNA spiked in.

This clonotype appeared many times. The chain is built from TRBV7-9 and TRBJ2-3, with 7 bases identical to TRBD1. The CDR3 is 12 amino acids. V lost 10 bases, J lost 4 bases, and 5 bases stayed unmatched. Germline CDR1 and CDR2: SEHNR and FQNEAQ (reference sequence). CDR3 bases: TGTGCCACATGGGACAGCCCAGATACGCAGTATTTT. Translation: CATWDSPDTQYF.

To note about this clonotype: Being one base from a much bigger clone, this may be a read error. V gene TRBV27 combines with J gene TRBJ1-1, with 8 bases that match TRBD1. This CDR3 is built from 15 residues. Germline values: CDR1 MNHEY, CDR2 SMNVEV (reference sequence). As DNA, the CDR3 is TGTGCCAGCAGCTCCGATCAGGGGGCAAGCACTGAAGCTCTCTTT. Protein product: CASSSDQGASTEALF.

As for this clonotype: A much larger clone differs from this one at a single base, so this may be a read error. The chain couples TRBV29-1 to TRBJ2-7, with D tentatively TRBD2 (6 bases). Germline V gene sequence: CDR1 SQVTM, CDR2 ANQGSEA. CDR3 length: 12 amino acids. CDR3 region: CSGEVEGYEQYF. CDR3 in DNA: TGCAGCGGTGAAGTGGAGGGCTACGAGCAGTACTTC.

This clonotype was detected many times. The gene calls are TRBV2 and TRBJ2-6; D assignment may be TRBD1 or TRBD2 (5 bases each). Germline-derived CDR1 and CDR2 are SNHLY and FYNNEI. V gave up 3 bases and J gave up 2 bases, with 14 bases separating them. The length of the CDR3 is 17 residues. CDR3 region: CASSEVGVRTGANVLTF. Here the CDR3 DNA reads TGTGCCAGCAGTGAGGTGGGGGTACGGACTGGGGCCAACGTCCTGACTTTC.

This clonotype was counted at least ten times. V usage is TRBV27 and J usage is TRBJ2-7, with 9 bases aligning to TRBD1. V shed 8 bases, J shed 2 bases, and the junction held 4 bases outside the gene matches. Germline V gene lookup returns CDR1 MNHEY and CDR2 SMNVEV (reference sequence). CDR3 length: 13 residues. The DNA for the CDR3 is TGTGCCAGCCGCTGGACAGGGGCCTACGAGCAGTACTTC. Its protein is CASRWTGAYEQYF.

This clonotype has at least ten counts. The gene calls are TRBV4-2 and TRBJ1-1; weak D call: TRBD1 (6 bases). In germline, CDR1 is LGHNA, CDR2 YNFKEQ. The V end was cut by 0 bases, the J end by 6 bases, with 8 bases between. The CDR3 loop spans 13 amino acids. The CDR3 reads CASSQEGQSEAFF. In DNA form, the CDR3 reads TGTGCCAGCAGCCAAGAAGGACAGTCTGAAGCTTTCTTT.

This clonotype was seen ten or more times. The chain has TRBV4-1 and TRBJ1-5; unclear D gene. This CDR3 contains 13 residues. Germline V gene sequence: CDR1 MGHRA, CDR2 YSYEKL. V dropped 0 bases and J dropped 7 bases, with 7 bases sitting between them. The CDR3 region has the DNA TGCGCCAGCAGCCAAGAAAAGTCGCAGCCCCAGCATTTT. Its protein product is CASSQEKSQPQHF.

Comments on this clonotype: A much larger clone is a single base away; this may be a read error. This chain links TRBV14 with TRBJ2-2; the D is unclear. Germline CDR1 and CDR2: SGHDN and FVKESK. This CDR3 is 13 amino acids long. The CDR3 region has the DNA TGTGCCTGCAGCCAGCACCACACCGGGGAGCTGTTTTTT. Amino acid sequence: CACSQHHTGELFF.

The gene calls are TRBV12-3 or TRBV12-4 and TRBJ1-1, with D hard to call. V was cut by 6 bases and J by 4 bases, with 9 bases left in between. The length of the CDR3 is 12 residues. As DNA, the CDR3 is TGTGCCAGCAGCCACGTAAGCACTGAAGCTTTCTTT. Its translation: CASSHVSTEAFF.

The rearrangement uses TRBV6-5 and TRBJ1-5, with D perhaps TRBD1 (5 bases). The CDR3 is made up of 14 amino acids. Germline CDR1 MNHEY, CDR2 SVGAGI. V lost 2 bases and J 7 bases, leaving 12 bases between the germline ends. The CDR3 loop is CASSYGGDSQPQHF. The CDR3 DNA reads TGTGCCAGCAGTTACGGGGGGGATTCACAGCCCCAGCATTTT.